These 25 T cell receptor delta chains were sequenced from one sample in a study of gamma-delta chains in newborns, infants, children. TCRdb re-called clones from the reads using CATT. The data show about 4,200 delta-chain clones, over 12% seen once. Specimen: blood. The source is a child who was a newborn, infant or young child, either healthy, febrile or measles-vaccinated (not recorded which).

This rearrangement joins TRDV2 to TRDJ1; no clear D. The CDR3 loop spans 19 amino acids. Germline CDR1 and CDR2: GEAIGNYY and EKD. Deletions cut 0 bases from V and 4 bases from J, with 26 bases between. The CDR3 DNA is TGTGCCTGTGACACCGTGAAGGGAGTCCAAGGCGGAGCGTTCGATAAACTCATCTTT. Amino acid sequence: CACDTVKGVQGGAFDKLIF.

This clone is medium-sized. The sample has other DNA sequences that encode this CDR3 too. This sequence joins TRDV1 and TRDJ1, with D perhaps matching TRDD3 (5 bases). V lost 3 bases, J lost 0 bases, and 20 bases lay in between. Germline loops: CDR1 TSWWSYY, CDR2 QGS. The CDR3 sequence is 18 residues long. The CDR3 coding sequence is TGTGCTCTTGGGGACCCAGTTTCCCGTACTGGCCACACCGATAAACTCATCTTT. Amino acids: CALGDPVSRTGHTDKLIF.

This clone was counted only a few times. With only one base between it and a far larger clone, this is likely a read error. The CDR3 protein is CALGELDYAGARGKYTDKLIF. In DNA, the CDR3 is TGTGCTCTTGGGGAGTTGGACTACGCTGGGGCCCGGGGGAAGTACACCGATAAACTCATCTTT. The rearrangement links TRDV1 to TRDJ1; maybe TRDD3 (6 bases). Per the germline V gene, CDR1 is TSWWSYY and CDR2 is QGS. The CDR3 runs 21 residues. Trimming cost V 3 bases and J 0 bases, with 29 bases left between them.

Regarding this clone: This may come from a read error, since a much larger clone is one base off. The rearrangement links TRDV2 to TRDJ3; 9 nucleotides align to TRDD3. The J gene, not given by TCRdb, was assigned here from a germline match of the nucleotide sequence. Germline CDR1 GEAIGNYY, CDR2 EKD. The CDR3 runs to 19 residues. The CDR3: CACDTGGYTSSWDTRKMFF. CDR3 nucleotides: TGTGCCTGTGACACCGGGGGATACACTAGCTCCTGGGACACCCGAAAGATGTTTTTC.

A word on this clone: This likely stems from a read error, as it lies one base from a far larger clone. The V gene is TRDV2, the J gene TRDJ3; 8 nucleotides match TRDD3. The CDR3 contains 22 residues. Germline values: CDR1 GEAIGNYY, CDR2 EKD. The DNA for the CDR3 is TGTGCCTGTGACACGATTCCTCAAGTTGGGGGATCGTACTCCTGGGTCACCCGACAGATGTTTTTC. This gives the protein CACDTIPQVGGSYSWVTRQMFF.

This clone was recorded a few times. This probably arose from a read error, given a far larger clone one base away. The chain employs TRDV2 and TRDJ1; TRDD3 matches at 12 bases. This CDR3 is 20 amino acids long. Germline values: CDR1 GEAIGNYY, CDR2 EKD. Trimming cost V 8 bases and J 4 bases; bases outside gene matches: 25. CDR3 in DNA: TGTGCCTCGCCTCCGCTACATTCAGGTACTGGGGGATACAGACGCGATAAACTCATCTTT. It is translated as CASPPLHSGTGGYRRDKLIF.

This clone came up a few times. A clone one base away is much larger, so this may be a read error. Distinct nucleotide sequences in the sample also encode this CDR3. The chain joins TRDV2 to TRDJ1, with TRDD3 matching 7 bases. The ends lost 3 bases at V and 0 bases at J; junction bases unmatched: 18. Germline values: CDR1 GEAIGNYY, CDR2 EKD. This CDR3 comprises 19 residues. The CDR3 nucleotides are TGTGCCTGTGACCCCCTGGGGATGGGGGACCCAGAAAACACCGATAAACTCATCTTT. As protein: CACDPLGMGDPENTDKLIF.

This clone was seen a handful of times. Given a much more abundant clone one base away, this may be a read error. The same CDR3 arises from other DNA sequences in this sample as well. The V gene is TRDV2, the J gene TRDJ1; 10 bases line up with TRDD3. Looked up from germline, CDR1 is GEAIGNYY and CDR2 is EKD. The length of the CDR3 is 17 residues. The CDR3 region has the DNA TGTGCTTGTGACACGCTTTCTCTGGGGGATAACACCGATAAACTCATCTTT. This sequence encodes CACDTLSLGDNTDKLIF.

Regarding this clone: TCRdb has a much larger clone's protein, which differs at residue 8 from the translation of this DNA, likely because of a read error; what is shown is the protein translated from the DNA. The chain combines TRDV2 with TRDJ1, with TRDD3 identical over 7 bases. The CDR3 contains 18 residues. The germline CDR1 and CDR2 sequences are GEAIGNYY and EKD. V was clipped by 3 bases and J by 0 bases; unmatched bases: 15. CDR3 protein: CACDPLTEGYRYTDKLIF. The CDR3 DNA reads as TGTGCCTGTGACCCTCTTACTGAGGGATACCGGTACACCGATAAACTCATCTTT.

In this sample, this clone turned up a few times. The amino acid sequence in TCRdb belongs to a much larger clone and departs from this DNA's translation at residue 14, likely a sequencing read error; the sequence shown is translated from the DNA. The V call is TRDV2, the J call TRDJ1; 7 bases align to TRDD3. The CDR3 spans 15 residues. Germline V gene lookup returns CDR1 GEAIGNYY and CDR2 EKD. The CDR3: CACDALLGRGDKLTF. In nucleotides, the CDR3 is TGTGCCTGTGACGCCCTACTGGGGAGGGGCGATAAACTCACCTTT.

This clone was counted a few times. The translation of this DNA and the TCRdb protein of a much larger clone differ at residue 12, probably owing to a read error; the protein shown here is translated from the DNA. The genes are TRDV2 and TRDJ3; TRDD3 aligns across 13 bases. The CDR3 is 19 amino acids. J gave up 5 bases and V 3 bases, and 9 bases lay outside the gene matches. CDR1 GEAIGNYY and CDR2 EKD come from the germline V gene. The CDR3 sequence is CACDVLGDTRTGDTRQMFF. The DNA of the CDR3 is TGTGCCTGTGACGTACTGGGGGATACGCGAACCGGGGACACCCGACAGATGTTTTTC.

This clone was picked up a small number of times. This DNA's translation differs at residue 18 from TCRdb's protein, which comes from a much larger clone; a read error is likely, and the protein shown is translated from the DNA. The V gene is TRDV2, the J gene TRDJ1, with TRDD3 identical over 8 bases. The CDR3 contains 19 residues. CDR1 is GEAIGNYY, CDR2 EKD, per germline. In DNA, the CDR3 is TGTGCCTGTGACACCGTATTAGGGGATACTCGAAGTTACACCGATAAACTCACCTTT. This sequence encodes CACDTVLGDTRSYTDKLTF.

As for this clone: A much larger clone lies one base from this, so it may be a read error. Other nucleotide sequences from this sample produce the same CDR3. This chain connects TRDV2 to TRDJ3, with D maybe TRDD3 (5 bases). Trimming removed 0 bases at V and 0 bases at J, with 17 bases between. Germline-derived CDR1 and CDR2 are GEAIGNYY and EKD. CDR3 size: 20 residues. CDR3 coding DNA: TGTGCCTGTGACACCCTCTTCGGGGGGTCGCACTCCTGGGACACCCGACAGATGTTTTTC. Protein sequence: CACDTLFGGSHSWDTRQMFF.

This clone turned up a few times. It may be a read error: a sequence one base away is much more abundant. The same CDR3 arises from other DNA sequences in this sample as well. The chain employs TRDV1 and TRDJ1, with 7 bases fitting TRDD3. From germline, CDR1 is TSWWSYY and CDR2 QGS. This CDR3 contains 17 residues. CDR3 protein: CALGERPPGGYTDKLIF. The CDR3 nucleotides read TGTGCTCTTGGGGAACGTCCACCTGGGGGTTACACCGATAAACTCATTTTT.

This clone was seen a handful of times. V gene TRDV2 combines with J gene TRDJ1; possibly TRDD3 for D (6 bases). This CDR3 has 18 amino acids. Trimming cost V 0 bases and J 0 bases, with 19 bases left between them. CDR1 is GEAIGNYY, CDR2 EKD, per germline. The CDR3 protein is CACDTVGGNPINTDKLIF. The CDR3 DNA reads TGTGCCTGTGACACCGTCGGGGGAAACCCCATCAACACCGATAAACTCATCTTT.

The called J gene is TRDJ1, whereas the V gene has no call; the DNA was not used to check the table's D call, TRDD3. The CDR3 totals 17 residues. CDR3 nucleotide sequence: TGTGCCTGTGACACCGTACTGGGGGATACGAATTTCGATAAACTCATCTTT. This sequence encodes CACDTVLGDTNFDKLIF.

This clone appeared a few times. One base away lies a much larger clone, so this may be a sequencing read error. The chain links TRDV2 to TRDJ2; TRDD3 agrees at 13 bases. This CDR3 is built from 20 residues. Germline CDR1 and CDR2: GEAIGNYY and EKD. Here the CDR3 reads CACDTTFTGGYAGLTAQPFF. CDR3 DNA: TGTGCCTGTGACACGACGTTTACTGGGGGATACGCGGGCTTGACAGCACAACCCTTCTTT.

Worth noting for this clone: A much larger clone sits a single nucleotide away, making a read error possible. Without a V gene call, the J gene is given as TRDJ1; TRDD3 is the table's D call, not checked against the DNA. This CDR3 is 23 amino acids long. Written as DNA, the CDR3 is TGTGCTCTTGGGGAGCTACCCCTTCCTACGTTGATGGTGGACCCCCCGTACACCGATAAACTCATCTTT. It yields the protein CALGELPLPTLMVDPPYTDKLIF.

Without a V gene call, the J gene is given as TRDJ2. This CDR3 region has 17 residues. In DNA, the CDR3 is TGTGCCTGTGACAGTCTGTGGGCCTCTACTTTGACATCACAACTCTTCTTT. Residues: CACDSLWASTLTSQLFF.

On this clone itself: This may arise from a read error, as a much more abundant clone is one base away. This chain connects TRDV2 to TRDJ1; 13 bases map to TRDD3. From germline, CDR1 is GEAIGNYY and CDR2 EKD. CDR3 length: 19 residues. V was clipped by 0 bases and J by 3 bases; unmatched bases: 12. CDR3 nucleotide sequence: TGTGCCTGTGACACCGGAGGCACTGGGGGATACGGAATGGCCGATAAACTCATCTTT. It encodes CACDTGGTGGYGMADKLIF.

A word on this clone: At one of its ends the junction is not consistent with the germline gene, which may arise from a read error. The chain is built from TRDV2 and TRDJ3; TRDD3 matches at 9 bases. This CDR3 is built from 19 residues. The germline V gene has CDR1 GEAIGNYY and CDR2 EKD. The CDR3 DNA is TGTGCCTGCGACTCCGTACTGGGGGAAAGCTCCTGGGACACCCGACAGATGATTTTC. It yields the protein CACDSVLGESSWDTRQMIF.

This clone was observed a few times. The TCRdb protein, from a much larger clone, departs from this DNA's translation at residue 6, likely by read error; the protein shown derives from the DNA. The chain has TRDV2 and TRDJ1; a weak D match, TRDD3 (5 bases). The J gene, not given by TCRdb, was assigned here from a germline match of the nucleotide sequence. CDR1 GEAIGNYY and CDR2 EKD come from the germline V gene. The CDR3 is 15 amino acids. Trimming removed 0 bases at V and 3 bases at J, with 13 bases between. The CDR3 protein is CACDTPGGEADKLIF. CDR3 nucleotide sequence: TGTGCCTGTGACACCCCGGGGGGCGAGGCCGATAAACTCATCTTT.

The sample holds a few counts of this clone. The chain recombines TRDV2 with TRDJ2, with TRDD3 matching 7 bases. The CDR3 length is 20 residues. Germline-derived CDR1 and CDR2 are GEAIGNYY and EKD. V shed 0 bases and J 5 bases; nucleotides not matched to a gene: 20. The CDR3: CACDTVRRCGIQRVTAQLFF. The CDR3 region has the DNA TGTGCCTGTGACACCGTCAGACGCTGTGGGATACAGCGGGTTACAGCACAACTCTTCTTT.

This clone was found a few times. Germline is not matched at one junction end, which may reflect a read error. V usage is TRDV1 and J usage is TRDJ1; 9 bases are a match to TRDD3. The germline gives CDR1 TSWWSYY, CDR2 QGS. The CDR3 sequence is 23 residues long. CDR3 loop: CALGETRFLQATYWGRGTDRLIF. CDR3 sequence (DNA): TGTGCTCTTGGGGAAACAAGGTTCCTTCAGGCCACGTACTGGGGGAGAGGCACCGATAGACTCATCTTT.

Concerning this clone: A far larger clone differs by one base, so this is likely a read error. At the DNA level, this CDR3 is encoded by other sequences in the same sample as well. CDR3 nucleotides: TGTGCCTGTGACACCGCTGGGGGTTCTTCCTGGGACACCAGACAGATGTTTTTC. Amino acids: CACDTAGGSSWDTRQMFF. The chain joins TRDV2 to TRDJ3; a possible D gene is TRDD3 (7 bases). The CDR3 is made up of 18 amino acids. Germline CDR1 and CDR2: GEAIGNYY and EKD.